One and the same sample provided the 20 T cell receptor beta chains below, sequenced in a study of OX40 agonist ivuxolimab in advanced cancers. This table comes from immunoSEQ multiplex PCR, and its TCRdb copy is limited to in-frame clones, with some not included. The sample contains 35,000 to 50,000 clones, roughly 88% of which appear only once. The sequencing here drew on CD4+ or CD8+ T cells sorted from blood, taken in a trial of the OX40 agonist ivuxolimab. Receptors originate from an adult with an advanced solid tumor such as melanoma, head and neck, liver or kidney cancer.

This chain connects TRBV5-6 to TRBJ1-4; D ambiguous. Germline CDR1 SGHDT, CDR2 YYEEEE. Between the trimmed V and J ends, which lost 0 bases and 9 bases, there was a span of 12 bases. CDR3 length: 14 residues. CDR3 protein: CASSLAAGRKKLFF. As DNA, the CDR3 is TGTGCCAGCAGCTTGGCCGCAGGCAGGAAAAAACTGTTTTTT.

Here the CDR3 reads CASGSWTGGDYGYTF. CDR3 DNA: TGTGCTAGTGGTTCATGGACAGGGGGCGACTATGGCTACACCTTC. The V gene is TRBV12-5, the J gene TRBJ1-2, with TRBD1 matching 11 bases. The CDR3 runs to 15 residues. Unmatched junction bases numbered 4, after V lost 4 bases and J lost 3 bases. Germline assignment: CDR1 LGHNT and CDR2 FRNRAP.

The chain uses TRBV7-8 and TRBJ1-2, with D perhaps TRBD1 (6 bases). Trimming cost V 1 base and J 8 bases, with 17 bases left between them. The CDR3 spans 15 residues. Per germline, CDR1 SGHVS and CDR2 FQNEAQ. CDR3 DNA sequence: TGTGCCAGCAGCTTAGACGGAGGGGGGGCAACAGGCTACACCTTC. Translated, it gives CASSLDGGGATGYTF.

The chain recombines TRBV4-3 with TRBJ1-6; no reliable D call. CDR1 is LGHNA, CDR2 YSLEER, per germline. V was shortened by 4 bases and J by 9 bases, with 10 bases between the two germline ends. The CDR3 runs 13 residues. The CDR3 is CASSPTVGSPLHF. As DNA, the CDR3 is TGCGCCAGCAGCCCGACCGTAGGTTCACCCCTCCACTTT.

This sequence joins TRBV9 and TRBJ2-3; 8 nucleotides agree with TRBD2. Germline CDR1 is SGDLS and CDR2 is YYNGEE. Trimming at V came to 0 bases and at J to 0 bases, leaving 6 bases not matched to a gene. The CDR3 has 17 residues. The CDR3 region is CASSVAGGPTSTDTQYF. The DNA of the CDR3 is TGTGCCAGCAGCGTAGCGGGGGGGCCAACAAGCACAGATACGCAGTATTTT.

The V call is TRBV4-3, the J call TRBJ1-4, with D maybe TRBD1 (5 bases). The CDR3 has 16 amino acids. Trimming shortened V by 1 base and J by 7 bases, and 16 bases separated the two germline ends. CDR1 is LGHNA, CDR2 YSLEER, per germline. DNA of the CDR3: TGCGCCAGCAGCCAAGGAGTGGGGACGGGCGGTGAAAAACTGTTTTTT. Amino acids: CASSQGVGTGGEKLFF.

The chain recombines TRBV28 with TRBJ1-4; D gene uncertain. The V gene's germline CDR1 is MDHEN and CDR2 SYDVKM. Trimming pared 7 bases from V and 4 bases from J, leaving 13 bases between. This CDR3 contains 14 residues. This CDR3 reads CASTTGPNNEKLFF. The CDR3 coding sequence is TGTGCCAGCACAACCGGCCCTAATAATGAAAAACTGTTTTTT.

CDR3 region: CASRSGNFEKLFF. The CDR3 nucleotides are TGTGCCAGCAGGTCGGGAAATTTTGAAAAACTGTTTTTT. The chain carries TRBV6-5 and TRBJ1-4; no clear D. The CDR3 has 13 residues. V was pared by 6 bases and J by 7 bases, with 12 bases between. Germline V gene data show CDR1 as MNHEY and CDR2 as SVGAGI.

This sequence joins TRBV28 and TRBJ2-4; D gene ambiguous. The CDR3 loop spans 11 amino acids. Germline CDR1 is MDHEN and CDR2 is SYDVKM. The ends were cut back, 5 bases at V and 2 bases at J, with 1 base in the middle. CDR3 loop: CASSPKNIQYF. CDR3 in DNA: TGTGCCAGCAGTCCCAAAAACATTCAGTACTTC.

The V gene is TRBV7-3, the J gene TRBJ2-7, with D possibly TRBD1 on 6 matching bases. V was shortened by 3 bases and J by 0 bases, with 9 bases between the two germline ends. CDR1 SGHTA and CDR2 FQGTGA come from the germline V gene. The CDR3 has 14 amino acids. CDR3 coding DNA: TGTGCCAGCAGCTTCAGGACAGTCTCCTACGAGCAGTACTTC. Amino acid sequence: CASSFRTVSYEQYF.

The chain employs TRBV28 and TRBJ2-1, with unresolved D. CDR3 size: 13 residues. V was shortened by 1 base and J by 5 bases, with 6 bases between the two germline ends. Germline CDR1 is MDHEN and CDR2 is SYDVKM. The DNA of the CDR3 is TGTGCCAGCAGTTTATTTGCCGACAATGAGCAGTTCTTC. Protein sequence: CASSLFADNEQFF.

The chain couples TRBV2 to TRBJ2-1; a possible D gene is TRBD1 (6 bases). The CDR3 length is 16 residues. Germline CDR1 reads SNHLY; CDR2 reads FYNNEI. Trimming cost V 2 bases and J 6 bases, with 17 bases left between them. CDR3 bases: TGTGCCAGCAGTGAATGGGGGCAGGGGTTAAGCAATGAGCAGTTCTTC. Protein: CASSEWGQGLSNEQFF.

This CDR3 reads CASSEWAPGGSSSGANVLTF. In nucleotides, the CDR3 is TGCGCCAGCAGTGAGTGGGCCCCTGGCGGGAGCAGCTCTGGGGCCAACGTCCTGACTTTC. The V gene is TRBV10-2, the J gene TRBJ2-6, with TRBD2 matching 7 bases. This CDR3 is built from 20 residues. Germline-derived CDR1 and CDR2 are WSHSY and SAAADI. Germline trimming cut 1 base from V and 0 bases from J; bases unmatched to any gene: 12.

The V gene is TRBV9, the J gene TRBJ2-5; 7 bases agree with TRBD2. Germline-derived CDR1 and CDR2 are SGDLS and YYNGEE. Trimming at V came to 4 bases and at J to 4 bases, leaving 7 bases not matched to a gene. The CDR3 runs to 14 residues. In nucleotides, the CDR3 is TGTGCCAGCAGCCCCTCAACGGGGGGAGAGACCCAGTACTTC. Encoded protein: CASSPSTGGETQYF.

The chain joins TRBV5-4 to TRBJ1-1; D possibly corresponds to TRBD1 (5 bases). Germline CDR1 is SGHNT and CDR2 is YYREEE (reference sequence). The CDR3 contains 14 residues. The ends were cut back, 5 bases at V and 1 base at J, with 12 bases in the middle. The CDR3 nucleotides are TGTGCCAGCAGAACCGGGACTGCGAACACTGAAGCTTTCTTT. Translation: CASRTGTANTEAFF.

The gene calls are TRBV27 and TRBJ1-2; D possibly corresponds to TRBD1 (5 bases). V shed 5 bases and J shed 3 bases, with 13 bases lying between them. Germline CDR1 reads MNHEY; CDR2 reads SMNVEV (reference sequence). The CDR3 spans 14 residues. As DNA, the CDR3 is TGTGCCAGCAGTCCCTCGGGGCTTGACTATGGCTACACCTTC. Amino acids: CASSPSGLDYGYTF.

The V call is TRBV7-9, the J call TRBJ2-3, with D hard to call. The CDR3 is made up of 13 amino acids. The ends were cut back, 8 bases at V and 7 bases at J, with 16 bases in the middle. Germline V gene lookup returns CDR1 SEHNR and CDR2 FQNEAQ (reference sequence). CDR3 in amino acids: CASLPTLENTQYF. The CDR3 DNA follows: TGTGCCAGCCTTCCTACCCTAGAGAATACGCAGTATTTT. The variable domain in full, with the rest retrieved from reference TRBV7-9 and TRBJ2-3, is DTGVSQNPRHKITKRGQNVTFRCDPISEHNRLYWYRQTLGQGPEFLTYFQNEAQLEKSRLLSDRFSAERPKGSFSTLEIQRTEQGDSAMYLCASLPTLENTQYFGPGTRLTVL.

The CDR3 bases are TGTGCCAGCAGCTTAGGGATAGATACGCAGTATTTT. Its translation is CASSLGIDTQYF. The chain uses TRBV5-4 and TRBJ2-3; D gene unclear. CDR1 is SGHNT, CDR2 YYREEE, per germline (reference sequence). There are 12 residues in the CDR3. V gave up 2 bases and J gave up 5 bases, with 6 bases separating them.

The chain carries TRBV5-6 and TRBJ1-1, with 7 bases fitting TRBD1. Germline V lookup: CDR1 SGHDT, CDR2 YYEEEE. CDR3 length: 12 amino acids. V gave up 6 bases and J gave up 6 bases; unmatched junction bases: 5. The chain's CDR3 is CASTRQGPEAFF. In DNA, the CDR3 is TGTGCCAGCACCCGACAGGGCCCTGAAGCTTTCTTT.

The gene calls are TRBV4-1 and TRBJ1-1; perhaps TRBD1 as D (6 bases). Germline CDR1 is MGHRA and CDR2 is YSYEKL. V dropped 1 base and J dropped 1 base, with 10 bases sitting between them. The CDR3 spans 15 residues. The CDR3 spells CASSQVVTGNTEAFF. CDR3 DNA: TGCGCCAGCAGCCAAGTAGTGACAGGGAACACTGAAGCTTTCTTT.